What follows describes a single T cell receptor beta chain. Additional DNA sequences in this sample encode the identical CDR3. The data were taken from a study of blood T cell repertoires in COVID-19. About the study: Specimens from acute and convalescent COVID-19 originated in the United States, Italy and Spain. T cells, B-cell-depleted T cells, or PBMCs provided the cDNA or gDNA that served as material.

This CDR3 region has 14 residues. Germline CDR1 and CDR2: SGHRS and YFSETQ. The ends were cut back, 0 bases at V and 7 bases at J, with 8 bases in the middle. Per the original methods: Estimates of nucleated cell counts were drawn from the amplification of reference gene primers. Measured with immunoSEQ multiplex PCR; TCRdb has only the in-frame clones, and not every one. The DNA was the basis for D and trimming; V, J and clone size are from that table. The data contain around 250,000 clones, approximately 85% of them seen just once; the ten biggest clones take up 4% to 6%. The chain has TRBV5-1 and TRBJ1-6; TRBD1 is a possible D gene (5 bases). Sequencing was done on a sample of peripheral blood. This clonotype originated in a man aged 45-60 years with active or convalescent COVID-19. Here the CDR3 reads CASSLGQNNSPLHF. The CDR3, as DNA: TGCGCCAGCAGCTTGGGACAGAACAATTCACCCCTCCACTTT.